These 16 T cell receptor beta chains were sequenced from one sample in a study of blood T cell repertoires in COVID-19. Sequenced by immunoSEQ multiplex PCR; TCRdb stores in-frame clones only, minus some. Found here are roughly 270,000 clones, approximately 80% of them singletons; the top ten hold more than 4%. The specimen was PBMCs or T cells enriched from blood (not recorded which). All receptors derive from a man in his forties who had been exposed to COVID-19.

This chain links TRBV24-1 with TRBJ2-3, with 8 nucleotides matching TRBD1. Per the germline V gene, CDR1 is KGHDR and CDR2 is SFDVKD. J lost 7 bases, V lost 4 bases, and 12 bases had no gene match. There are 16 residues in the CDR3. CDR3 protein: CATSEHQGAHPYTQYF. Here the CDR3 DNA reads TGTGCCACCAGTGAGCACCAGGGGGCGCACCCGTATACGCAGTATTTT.

This chain links TRBV24-1 with TRBJ2-2, with a possible D match to TRBD1 (5 bases). V lost 0 bases to trimming and J lost 6 bases, with 10 bases between them. CDR1 is KGHDR and CDR2 is SFDVKD in the germline V gene. There are 15 residues in the CDR3. CDR3 region: CATSDLPRVSGELFF. The CDR3 DNA reads TGTGCCACCAGTGATTTGCCCAGGGTTTCCGGGGAGCTGTTTTTT.

This chain joins TRBV27 and TRBJ2-7; a possible D gene is TRBD2 (5 bases). The CDR3 has 14 amino acids. Germline lookup yields CDR1 MNHEY and CDR2 SMNVEV (reference sequence). V shed 5 bases and J shed 9 bases, with 20 bases lying between them. The CDR3 DNA reads TGTGCCAGCAGTGACGCCCGGCCGACTACGCGGCAGTACTTC. This translates into CASSDARPTTRQYF.

The V gene is TRBV30, the J gene TRBJ1-5; D perhaps matches TRBD1 (6 bases). Trimming removed 0 bases at V and 5 bases at J, with 11 bases between. The germline CDR1 and CDR2 sequences are GTSNPN and SVGIG (reference sequence). The CDR3 runs to 14 residues. The CDR3 DNA reads as TGTGCCTGGAGTGTACTGGACAGAGATCAGCCCCAGCATTTT. This sequence encodes CAWSVLDRDQPQHF.

V and J are TRBV9 and TRBJ2-7; D remains ambiguous. V was shortened by 1 base and J by 3 bases, with 8 bases between the two germline ends. CDR3 length: 13 amino acids. Germline CDR1 reads SGDLS; CDR2 reads YYNGEE. The CDR3, as DNA: TGTGCCAGCAGCGTAAACAGCCACTACGAGCAGTACTTC. It codes for CASSVNSHYEQYF.

This chain uses TRBV6-5 with TRBJ2-7, with D possibly matching TRBD2 (6 bases). This CDR3 region has 12 residues. Germline lookup yields CDR1 MNHEY and CDR2 SVGAGI. V was cut by 8 bases and J by 3 bases, with 11 bases left in between. The CDR3 coding sequence is TGTGCCAGCGGGGGAGGTATCTACGAGCAGTACTTC. This codes for CASGGGIYEQYF.

The chain combines TRBV5-8 with TRBJ1-1, with D possibly TRBD1 on 5 matching bases. Germline V gives CDR1 SGHTS, CDR2 YDEGEE. Trimming left V 2 bases short and J 11 bases short, with 19 bases between. The CDR3 extends over 14 amino acids. The CDR3 protein is CASSLSPYSGSAFF. The CDR3 region has the DNA TGTGCCAGCAGCTTATCTCCATATTCAGGGTCGGCTTTCTTT.

The V gene is TRBV9, the J gene TRBJ1-1; D may be TRBD1 (5 bases). CDR1 and CDR2 (germline): SGDLS, YYNGEE. This CDR3 spans 14 amino acids. V was pared by 7 bases and J by 5 bases, with 18 bases between. The CDR3 nucleotides read TGTGCCAGCGGCCCGACGGGGGGATTTACTGAAGCTTTCTTT. Translating it yields CASGPTGGFTEAFF.

The gene calls are TRBV10-3 and TRBJ1-1, with a tentative D call TRBD1 (5 bases). This CDR3 has 12 amino acids. V was cut by 6 bases and J by 6 bases, with 11 bases left in between. Germline loops: CDR1 ENHRY, CDR2 SYGVKD. In nucleotides, the CDR3 is TGTGCCATCAGCTCGACAGCTCCTGAAGCTTTCTTT. It is translated as CAISSTAPEAFF.

V and J are TRBV10-2 and TRBJ1-2; a weak D match, TRBD1 (5 bases). V was shortened by 9 bases and J by 4 bases, with 12 bases between the two germline ends. Germline CDR1 and CDR2: WSHSY and SAAADI. The CDR3 runs to 12 residues. CDR3 sequence reads: CASLTDSYGYTF. The CDR3 DNA sequence: TGCGCCAGTCTGACAGATTCCTATGGCTACACCTTC.

The CDR3 protein is CASSPLKTALDGEQYF. The CDR3, as DNA: TGTGCCAGCAGCCCCTTAAAGACAGCGTTGGACGGCGAGCAGTACTTC. V usage is TRBV9 and J usage is TRBJ2-7, with D perhaps TRBD1 (5 bases). The germline CDR1 and CDR2 sequences are SGDLS and YYNGEE. Trimming pared 4 bases from V and 6 bases from J, leaving 23 bases between. The CDR3 loop spans 16 amino acids.

The table lists this clone with a few counts. The rearrangement links TRBV21-1 to TRBJ1-1. TRBV21-1 represents a pseudogene. CDR3 length: 19 residues. CDR3 sequence (DNA): TGTGCCAGCAGCAAAGCTCATCTTACCCTATATCCTATGAACACTGAAGCTTTCTTT. Protein sequence: CASSKAHLTLYPMNTEAFF.

This chain links TRBV14 with TRBJ1-2, with 10 nucleotides matching TRBD1. CDR3 size: 13 residues. Germline V gives CDR1 SGHDN, CDR2 FVKESK. V was clipped by 3 bases and J by 7 bases; unmatched bases: 2. The CDR3 here is CASSQGQGLGYTF. The DNA for the CDR3 is TGTGCCAGCAGCCAGGGACAGGGGCTTGGCTACACCTTC.

The V and J genes are TRBV28 and TRBJ1-2; tentative D call: TRBD1 (6 bases). CDR3 length: 14 residues. With 3 bases removed from V and 7 bases from J, the gap between germline ends came to 15 bases. The germline CDR1 and CDR2 sequences are MDHEN and SYDVKM. The CDR3 region is CASSLNRETGGYTF. The CDR3 DNA reads TGTGCCAGCAGTTTGAACAGGGAAACCGGTGGCTACACCTTC.

The rearrangement joins TRBV19 to TRBJ2-3; 7 bases line up with TRBD1. The CDR3 consists of 18 residues. CDR1 and CDR2 from the germline V gene are LNHDA and SQIVND (reference sequence). Trimming at V came to 6 bases and at J to 3 bases, leaving 18 bases not matched to a gene. The CDR3 region has the DNA TGTGCCAGTAGCCCAGGGGCGTCAGGGGGAATGGGAACAGATACGCAGTATTTT. Translated, it gives CASSPGASGGMGTDTQYF.

This clone was seen only a few times. This chain links TRBV9 with TRBJ1-3; TRBD1 matches at 9 bases. This CDR3 has 17 residues. CDR1 and CDR2 from the germline V gene are SGDLS and YYNGEE. J was trimmed by 2 bases and V by 1 base; bases with no gene match: 7. The CDR3 nucleotides read TGTGCCAGCAGCGTAACAGGGGGCGCATACGCTGGAAACACCATATATTTT. Translation: CASSVTGGAYAGNTIYF.